This TCR beta chain stems from a study of shared clonotypes between healthy human individuals. The CDR3 is 14 amino acids. CDR1 is MGHRA, CDR2 YSYEKL, per germline. Deletions cut 3 bases from V and 1 base from J, with 10 bases between. Study-wide results and limits: Investigators collected only blood, and repertoires in tissues likely differ.

Assay used: immunoSEQ multiplex PCR; TCRdb lists only in-frame clones, some missing. The data show a few million clones, with almost 96% seen just once and roughly 0.13% held by the top ten. In the case of this clone: What it binds is unknown. This CDR3 is also generated by other DNA sequences in the sample.

This chain connects TRBV4-1 to TRBJ2-7; D is possibly TRBD2 (6 bases). This clonotype was sampled from a man in his late teens or twenties in good health. Material for sequencing was naive CD4+ T cells sorted from blood. The subset is: CD45RA+ positively selected. CDR3: CASSQPTSSYEQYF. In nucleotides, the CDR3 is TGCGCCAGCAGCCAGCCGACTAGTTCCTACGAGCAGTACTTC.